This T cell receptor beta chain derives from a study of human T cells and chemical hapten exposure. Study-level points and caveats: Large CDR3 similarity clusters arose significantly more often from expanded TCRs than from controls.

This clonotype was counted a few times. Its antigen is not identified. Germline V gives CDR1 SGHRS, CDR2 YFSETQ. The CDR3 sequence is 16 residues long. V was pared by 0 bases and J by 7 bases, with 14 bases between. Noted time point: pre-sensitization, week 0. Treatment given: therapeutic diphenylcyclopropenone sensitization with weekly scalp DPC. Blood was drawn before each patch test was applied. The study used a library that attached unique molecular identifiers to individual cDNA molecules. TCRdb passed the RACE reads through MiXCR, listing each CDR3 protein once. The sample includes about 68,000 distinct CDR3 sequences, 10% to 11% seen only once; the top ten take roughly 5%.

The TCR sequence derives from a woman aged 45-65 years with alopecia areata. Some clones in this sample may be carry-over from other donors' samples. V usage is TRBV5-1 and J usage is TRBJ1-6; D is possibly TRBD1 (5 bases). The sample here was whole blood, taken in connection with sensitization to the hapten diphenylcyclopropenone (DPC). The CDR3 is CASSLAMGRSNSPLHF. CDR3 sequence (DNA): TGCGCCAGCAGCTTGGCCATGGGACGGTCAAATTCACCCCTCCACTTT.